One sample yielded the 20 T cell receptor beta chains listed below, sequenced in a study of regulatory T cells in long-lasting Graves disease. Regarding time point: persistent/refractory GD, antithyroid drugs over 5 years with positive TRAb. The TCR library used RNA extracted from PBMCs. Library construction for TCR beta used iRepertoire HTBI primers and Arm-PCR of CDR3 regions. MiXCR, run by TCRdb on the multiplex PCR reads, gives a single entry per CDR3 protein. The sample consists of 400,000 to 500,000 distinct CDR3 sequences, about 22% of them appearing once. Sequences were derived from peripheral blood mononuclear cells (PBMCs), sampled when the disease was refractory, from a patient treated with antithyroid drugs. Receptors originate from a female donor with Graves disease.

This clonotype was found many times. The V gene is TRBV2, the J gene TRBJ1-4, with 7 positions matching TRBD1. With V trimmed by 5 bases and J by 2 bases, 2 bases remained unmatched. The CDR3 is 14 residues long. CDR1 SNHLY and CDR2 FYNNEI come from the germline V gene. CDR3 region: CASSRQGTNEKLFF. The CDR3 DNA reads as TGTGCCAGCAGTCGACAGGGCACTAATGAAAAACTGTTTTTT.

This clonotype was seen more than once but under ten times. The V and J genes are TRBV14 and TRBJ1-2; D perhaps matches TRBD1 (5 bases). Trimming removed 1 base from V and 1 base from J, with 13 bases in between. CDR1 and CDR2 from the germline V gene are SGHDN and FVKESK. The CDR3 has 16 amino acids. CDR3 DNA: TGTGCCAGCAGCCAAGGTGCGGGGACGGGTAACTATGGCTACACCTTC. Amino acid sequence: CASSQGAGTGNYGYTF.

This clonotype was recorded at least ten times. The chain carries TRBV5-5 and TRBJ2-7; no clear D. Trimming removed 4 bases at V and 3 bases at J, with 8 bases between. This CDR3 has 12 amino acids. Germline lookup yields CDR1 SGHKS and CDR2 YYEKEE (reference sequence). CDR3 nucleotide sequence: TGTGCCAGCAGCCGAAGCCTCTACGAGCAGTACTTC. Translated: CASSRSLYEQYF. The full variable domain, its missing parts supplied by reference TRBV5-5 and TRBJ2-7, is DAGVTQSPTHLIKTRGQQVTLRCSPISGHKSVSWYQQVLGQGPQFIFQYYEKEERGRGNFPDRFSARQFPNYSSELNVNALLLGDSALYLCASSRSLYEQYFGPGTRLTVT.

This clonotype was counted ten times or more. The chain is built from TRBV28 and TRBJ1-1, with a tentative D call TRBD1 (5 bases). Trimming stripped 2 bases from V and 5 bases from J, with 12 bases between. The germline gives CDR1 MDHEN, CDR2 SYDVKM. The CDR3 has 14 amino acids. CDR3 amino acids: CASSLEGRGTEAFF. The CDR3 DNA sequence: TGTGCCAGCAGTTTAGAGGGGAGGGGAACTGAAGCTTTCTTT.

This clonotype was seen a few times. V usage is TRBV7-9 and J usage is TRBJ1-1; possibly TRBD1 for D (5 bases). CDR3 length: 15 residues. Germline CDR1 SEHNR, CDR2 FQNEAQ (reference sequence). With 5 bases removed from V and 1 base from J, the gap between germline ends came to 14 bases. The CDR3 DNA is TGTGCCAGCAGCCCCCCAGCCGGGACGAACACTGAAGCTTTCTTT. It is translated as CASSPPAGTNTEAFF.

In its sample, this clonotype was seen many times. The rearrangement links TRBV11-2 to TRBJ1-1, with no clear D. The V end lost 5 bases, the J end lost 10 bases, and 14 bases lay between the germline ends. CDR1 is SGHAT, CDR2 FQNNGV, per germline. The CDR3 contains 12 residues. CDR3 amino acids: CASSAHDLGAFF. DNA for the CDR3: TGTGCCAGCAGCGCTCACGATTTAGGAGCTTTCTTT.

Concerning this clonotype: A read error may be the cause here, since a much bigger clone is one base away. The rearrangement uses TRBV10-3 and TRBJ1-1; D gene unclear. CDR1 is ENHRY and CDR2 is SYGVKD in the germline V gene. The CDR3 extends over 13 amino acids. The CDR3: CTILRAPGTEAFF. The CDR3 bases are TGTACCATCCTCCGGGCGCCGGGCACTGAAGCTTTCTTT.

On this clonotype: A much larger clone differs by one base, so this may be a read error. No conserved phenylalanine or tryptophan is present at the end of the CDR3, so a read error is the likely explanation. The chain recombines TRBV27 with TRBJ1-2, with 7 bases identical to TRBD1. Per the germline V gene, CDR1 is MNHEY and CDR2 is SMNVEV (reference sequence). V dropped 6 bases and J dropped 3; count of bases not matched to a gene: 4. CDR3 length: 13 residues. The CDR3 here is CASRKTGDYGYTS. DNA for the CDR3: TGTGCCAGCAGAAAAACAGGGGACTATGGCTACACCTCC.

The chain recombines TRBV19 with TRBJ1-1; 9 bases are a match to TRBD1. J was trimmed by 5 bases and V by 8 bases; bases with no gene match: 12. The CDR3 runs to 15 residues. The germline V gene has CDR1 LNHDA and CDR2 SQIVND (reference sequence). The CDR3 DNA reads TGTGCCAGTGCCGGCCCTGGACAGGGGAGGACTGAAGCTTTCTTT. The encoded protein is CASAGPGQGRTEAFF.

The chain is built from TRBV19 and TRBJ1-1; 7 nucleotides align to TRBD1. J was trimmed by 7 bases and V by 5 bases; bases with no gene match: 10. Germline values: CDR1 LNHDA, CDR2 SQIVND (reference sequence). This CDR3 has 14 amino acids. CDR3 residues: CASSATGAGGEAFF. The CDR3 region has the DNA TGTGCCAGTAGTGCCACAGGGGCCGGGGGTGAAGCTTTCTTT.

Of note for this clonotype: A much larger clone sits a single nucleotide away, making a read error possible. The V gene is TRBV27, the J gene TRBJ1-6; TRBD1 matches at 8 bases. This CDR3 contains 17 residues. J was trimmed by 7 bases and V by 2 bases; bases with no gene match: 10. Per germline, CDR1 MNHEY and CDR2 SMNVEV (reference sequence). The CDR3 here is CASSLVTGQGGNSPLHF. CDR3 DNA sequence: TGTGCCAGCAGTTTAGTGACCGGACAGGGTGGGAATTCACCCCTCCACTTT.

This clonotype has a handful of counts. The chain is built from TRBV9 and TRBJ2-7, with D perhaps TRBD1 (5 bases). The V gene's germline CDR1 is SGDLS and CDR2 YYNGEE. CDR3 length: 14 residues. Trimming took 0 bases from V and 4 from J, leaving 11 bases between them. The CDR3 protein is CASSVAAGQYEQYF. CDR3 in DNA: TGTGCCAGCAGCGTAGCGGCAGGGCAGTACGAGCAGTACTTC.

The chain is built from TRBV28 and TRBJ2-1; D might be TRBD2 (5 bases). The CDR3 loop spans 15 amino acids. Looked up from germline, CDR1 is MDHEN and CDR2 is SYDVKM. V lost 7 bases and J lost 0, with 13 bases in between. The CDR3 DNA follows: TGTGCCAGCACCGAGGAGGAAAGCTCCTACAATGAGCAGTTCTTC. As protein: CASTEEESSYNEQFF.

At least ten counts were recorded for this clonotype. The chain is built from TRBV10-3 and TRBJ1-2; D unresolved. Trimming removed 4 bases from V and 1 base from J, with 16 bases in between. The CDR3 sequence is 16 residues long. The germline CDR1 and CDR2 sequences are ENHRY and SYGVKD. The DNA of the CDR3 is TGTGCCATCAGTGGGCCCCCGACGGTGGTTAACTATGGCTACACCTTC. This gives the protein CAISGPPTVVNYGYTF.

This clonotype was seen a handful of times. V and J are TRBV28 and TRBJ1-3; D uncertain. V lost 8 bases and J 2 bases, leaving 16 bases between the germline ends. From germline, CDR1 is MDHEN and CDR2 SYDVKM. This CDR3 spans 15 amino acids. The CDR3 DNA reads TGTGCCAGCGGGCAAGTACGGGAAACTGGAAACACCATATATTTT. It encodes CASGQVRETGNTIYF.

This clonotype has ten or more counts. V is TRBV12-3 or TRBV12-4 and J is TRBJ1-6, with D unclear. V lost 8 bases and J 10 bases, leaving 15 bases between the germline ends. CDR3 length equals 13 residues. The CDR3 coding sequence is TGTGCCAGCTCTCGTCAGGTGGGCTCACCCCTCCACTTT. Its protein is CASSRQVGSPLHF.

This rearrangement joins TRBV6-1 to TRBJ2-5; D may match TRBD1 or TRBD2 (6 bases each). From germline, CDR1 is MNHNS and CDR2 SASEGT. Trimming shortened V by 0 bases and J by 5 bases, and 13 bases separated the two germline ends. The CDR3 has 15 residues. The CDR3 sequence: CASSEARGPLETQYF. The CDR3 DNA is TGTGCCAGCAGTGAAGCCCGGGGGCCCCTTGAGACCCAGTACTTC.

This clonotype was seen at least ten times. The V and J genes are TRBV7-9 and TRBJ2-5; D remains ambiguous. Germline V gives CDR1 SEHNR, CDR2 FQNEAQ (reference sequence). The CDR3 spans 13 residues. Deletions cut 4 bases from V and 2 bases from J, with 8 bases between. The CDR3 here is CASSSGEQETQYF. The CDR3 coding sequence is TGTGCCAGCAGCTCCGGAGAGCAAGAGACCCAGTACTTC.

This clonotype occurred many times. The rearrangement uses TRBV11-3 and TRBJ1-2; possible D gene TRBD1, 6 bases. Per the germline V gene, CDR1 is SGHNT and CDR2 is YENEEA. The CDR3 covers 13 residues. Trimming left V 6 bases short and J 8 bases short, with 16 bases between. The CDR3 protein is CASSYTGSYGYTF. CDR3 bases: TGTGCCAGCAGTTACACAGGGTCCTACGGCTACACCTTC.

This chain's CDR3 is CASSFNTGGGYGYTF. The CDR3 coding sequence is TGTGCCAGCAGTTTCAACACCGGTGGTGGCTATGGCTACACCTTC. This chain uses TRBV27 with TRBJ1-2; D not resolved. The CDR3 spans 15 residues. Germline values: CDR1 MNHEY, CDR2 SMNVEV (reference sequence). V lost 3 bases and J 4 bases, leaving 15 bases between the germline ends.